These 18 T cell receptor beta chains came from one sample sequenced in a study of T cell responses to AZD1222 COVID-19 vaccine (TCRdb year 2021). The sample's time point label is to be understood as: baseline before first vaccination. Receptors were amplified or captured by the immunoSEQ multiplex PCR assay. Drawn from immuneACCESS, this table holds only the in-frame rearrangements with V and J called that TCRdb kept. Clones are partly lost; checked studies trace under half to an unresolved V gene and leave the rest unexplained. This sample comprises 65,000 to 85,000 clones, 90% to 95% of them detected only once. Approximately 5.2% of the sample goes to the ten largest clones. The starting material was peripheral blood, obtained on day 0 of AZD1222 vaccination. The receptor source for this set is an adult in good health.

This clone showed up just a few times. The CDR3 DNA reads as TGTGCCAGTAGTATGAGTGCCGTATTCGGGGGGCAAGCTTTCTTT. Protein: CASSMSAVFGGQAFF. The V call is TRBV19, the J call TRBJ1-1, with D perhaps TRBD1 (6 bases). This CDR3 is built from 15 residues. V lost 3 bases, J lost 9 bases, and 20 bases lay in between. Per the germline V gene, CDR1 is LNHDA and CDR2 is SQIVND (reference sequence).

This rearrangement joins TRBV5-1 to TRBJ1-1, with unresolved D. The CDR3 runs 12 residues. V was pared by 6 bases and J by 7 bases, with 13 bases between. CDR1 is SGHRS, CDR2 YFSETQ, per germline. In DNA form, the CDR3 reads TGCGCCAGCATCCCCCAGGTGGGTGAAGCTTTCTTT. This translates into CASIPQVGEAFF. Filled out from reference TRBV5-1 and TRBJ1-1, the complete variable domain reads KAGVTQTPRYLIKTRGQQVTLSCSPISGHRSVSWYQQTPGQGLQFLFEYFSETQRNKGNFPGRFSGRQFSNSRSEMNVSTLELGDSALYLCASIPQVGEAFFGQGTRLTVV.

The chain carries TRBV5-1 and TRBJ1-1; 7 bases are a match to TRBD1. Germline values: CDR1 SGHRS, CDR2 YFSETQ. V was pared by 2 bases and J by 7 bases, with 5 bases of the junction left unmatched. The CDR3 spans 13 residues. CDR3 nucleotide sequence: TGCGCCAGCAGCTTCCGGGACAGCTTTGAAGCTTTCTTT. It translates to CASSFRDSFEAFF.

DNA for the CDR3: TGTGCCAGCAGTCTCAGCTGGACACAGTACTTC. Translation gives CASSLSWTQYF. V usage is TRBV25-1 and J usage is TRBJ2-7, with D possibly matching TRBD1 (5 bases). CDR1 and CDR2 (germline): MGHDK, SYGVNS. CDR3 size: 11 residues. The V end was cut by 5 bases, the J end by 10 bases, with 12 bases between.

The chain joins TRBV6-6 to TRBJ1-3; D is undetermined. V lost 0 bases to trimming and J lost 3 bases, with 9 bases between them. In germline, CDR1 is MNHNY, CDR2 SVGAGI (reference sequence). The CDR3 totals 15 residues. CDR3 bases: TGTGCCAGCAGTTACTCGCCGCAGATTGGAAACACCATATATTTT. As protein: CASSYSPQIGNTIYF.

The chain has TRBV30 and TRBJ1-1, with 9 bases matching TRBD1. The CDR3 runs to 14 residues. V lost 4 bases and J lost 1; bases outside the gene matches: 4. Germline V lookup: CDR1 GTSNPN, CDR2 SVGIG (reference sequence). CDR3 sequence reads: CAWITGQGNTEAFF. In DNA, the CDR3 is TGTGCCTGGATCACGGGACAGGGGAACACTGAAGCTTTCTTT.

The rearrangement uses TRBV28 and TRBJ1-5, with D uncertain. The CDR3 covers 16 residues. Germline lookup yields CDR1 MDHEN and CDR2 SYDVKM. V lost 1 base, J lost 0 bases, and 10 bases lay in between. For the CDR3, the DNA is TGTGCCAGCAGTTTATTAGGAGGGAATAGCAATCAGCCCCAGCATTTT. Amino acids: CASSLLGGNSNQPQHF.

The rearrangement joins TRBV6-2 or TRBV6-3 to TRBJ2-7; TRBD1 agrees at 7 bases. CDR3 length equals 17 residues. V dropped 2 bases and J dropped 0; count of bases not matched to a gene: 10. Germline assignment: CDR1 MNHEY and CDR2 SVGEGT. The CDR3 DNA is TGTGCCAGCAGTTACCCCTTCGGACAGGACCCCTCCTACGAGCAGTACTTC. It specifies CASSYPFGQDPSYEQYF.

This clone is a singleton in its sample. The chain joins TRBV13 to TRBJ1-6, with no clear D. Trimming cost V 3 bases and J 2 bases, with 5 bases left between them. The CDR3 has 14 residues. The germline V gene has CDR1 PRHDT and CDR2 FYEKMQ (reference sequence). The CDR3 sequence is CASSFSTYNSPLHF. The DNA for the CDR3 is TGTGCCAGCAGCTTTAGTACCTATAATTCACCCCTCCACTTT. Full variable domain (remainder filled in from reference TRBV13 and TRBJ1-6): AAGVIQSPRHLIKEKRETATLKCYPIPRHDTVYWYQQGPGQDPQFLISFYEKMQSDKGSIPDRFSAQQFSDYHSELNMSSLELGDSALYFCASSFSTYNSPLHFGNGTRLTVT.

This rearrangement joins TRBV19 to TRBJ1-2; 8 nucleotides align to TRBD1. The CDR3 spans 16 residues. Germline assignment: CDR1 LNHDA and CDR2 SQIVND (reference sequence). J was trimmed by 0 bases and V by 7 bases; bases with no gene match: 10. The CDR3 DNA sequence: TGTGCCAGTACCGGGACAGGCGGATCTTCTAACTATGGCTACACCTTC. Translated, it gives CASTGTGGSSNYGYTF.

The J gene is TRBJ2-7, the V gene TRBV3-1 (or the pseudogene TRBV3-2); TRBD1 is a possible D gene (6 bases). Trimming pared 2 bases from V and 4 bases from J, leaving 12 bases between. This CDR3 spans 14 amino acids. CDR1 is LGHDT, CDR2 YNNKEL, per germline (reference sequence). This CDR3 reads CASSQPDSPYEQYF. The CDR3 DNA is TGTGCCAGCAGCCAACCGGACAGCCCATACGAGCAGTACTTC.

This sequence joins TRBV18 and TRBJ1-2; the D gene is possibly TRBD1 (6 bases). V was clipped by 4 bases and J by 7 bases, with 10 bases between them. Germline CDR1 and CDR2: KGHSH and LQKENI. This CDR3 region has 12 residues. The CDR3 loop is CASSQGDSGYTF. In DNA form, the CDR3 reads TGTGCCAGCTCACAGGGGGACTCTGGCTACACCTTC.

The rearrangement links TRBV4-1 to TRBJ2-1, with TRBD2 identical over 12 bases. With 6 bases clipped from V and 7 bases from J, the junction kept 10 bases outside the gene matches. This CDR3 region has 16 residues. Germline-derived CDR1 and CDR2 are MGHRA and YSYEKL. CDR3 in DNA: TGCGCCAGCAGTCTTAAAACTAGCGGGGGGTGGAATGAGCAGTTCTTC. This sequence encodes CASSLKTSGGWNEQFF.

J is TRBJ1-3 and V is TRBV15, with 8 bases lining up with TRBD1. Germline V gene lookup returns CDR1 LNHNV and CDR2 YYDKDF (reference sequence). The CDR3 runs 19 residues. Unmatched junction bases numbered 10, after V lost 0 bases and J lost 0 bases. DNA for the CDR3: TGTGCCACCAGCAGAGATCCGTCGGGACAGGCGAACTCTGGAAACACCATATATTTT. Residues: CATSRDPSGQANSGNTIYF.

The rearrangement links TRBV27 to TRBJ1-2; D is undetermined. Trimming pared 0 bases from V and 5 bases from J, leaving 10 bases between. CDR1 and CDR2 (germline): MNHEY, SMNVEV (reference sequence). This CDR3 is 14 amino acids long. The CDR3 sequence is CASSLSPGHYGYTF. As DNA, the CDR3 is TGTGCCAGCAGTTTATCGCCAGGCCATTATGGCTACACCTTC.

The V gene is TRBV12-3 or TRBV12-4, the J gene TRBJ2-3; D assignment may be TRBD1 or TRBD2 (5 bases each). The CDR3 totals 12 residues. V lost 6 bases to trimming and J lost 6 bases, with 10 bases between them. CDR3 loop: CASRNEGDTQYF. As DNA, the CDR3 is TGTGCCAGCAGAAACGAGGGGGATACGCAGTATTTT.

V and J are TRBV4-2 and TRBJ1-3; weak D call: TRBD1 (6 bases). The germline V and J ends were trimmed by 10 bases and 0 bases, with 13 bases remaining between them. The CDR3 has 14 residues. Germline CDR1 and CDR2: LGHNA and YNFKEQ. CDR3 in DNA: TGTGCCACTAGGAAGGGGGACTCTGGAAACACCATATATTTT. This sequence encodes CATRKGDSGNTIYF.

V gene TRBV9 combines with J gene TRBJ2-3, with D possibly TRBD1 on 6 matching bases. The CDR3 loop spans 14 amino acids. Germline V gene data show CDR1 as SGDLS and CDR2 as YYNGEE. The V and J ends lost 4 bases and 2 bases respectively, with 11 bases between them. CDR3 in DNA: TGTGCCAGCAGCATTGGACAGTTCACAGATACGCAGTATTTT. As protein: CASSIGQFTDTQYF.